This T cell receptor (beta chain) is from a study of identifying expanded T cells in peripheral blood. Study outcomes and limitations: Roughly two-week clone count variance significantly increased as total template count grew.

Concerning this clone: As yet, its antigen is unknown.

Only in-frame clones appear in the TCRdb table, and some are missing; sequencing was by immunoSEQ multiplex PCR. The data show 100,000 to 150,000 clones, approximately 86% seen once. This CDR3 has 14 residues. The V end lost 0 bases, the J end lost 1 base, and 6 bases lay between the germline ends. Germline CDR1 reads SNHLY; CDR2 reads FYNNEI. The sequenced sample was blood. The TCR was taken from a person between 18 and 75 years old in good health. The rearrangement joins TRBV2 to TRBJ2-5; no reliable D call. CDR3 bases: TGTGCCAGCAGTGAAGCGCACAGCCAAGAGACCCAGTACTTC. Residues: CASSEAHSQETQYF. Variable domain in full (rest from reference TRBV2 and TRBJ2-5): EPEVTQTPSHQVTQMGQEVILRCVPISNHLYFYWYRQILGQKVEFLVSFYNNEISEKSEIFDDQFSVERPDGSNFTLKIRSTKLEDSAMYFCASSEAHSQETQYFGPGTRLLVL.